The next 9 T cell receptor beta chains were all read from a single sample in a study of graft-versus-host responses after intestinal transplantation (dated by TCRdb to about 2021). Library prep was done by the immunoSEQ multiplex PCR assay. TCRdb holds this immuneACCESS table with in-frame rearrangements only. Some clones are missing; in checked studies, unresolved V genes explain under half, and the rest has no known cause. The sample profile shows fewer than 120,000 clones; about 94% of them were found once. The ten biggest clones cover 0.4% to 0.55% of the sample. The time point label of this sample denotes: cells obtained before transplantation from donor or recipient. Their specific antigens are unknown. This specimen consisted of unstimulated CD8+ T cells sorted from spleen or lymph node cells, obtained before intestinal transplant. These receptors originate from a human donor who received an intestinal transplant.

The chain recombines TRBV9 with TRBJ2-1, with 8 positions matching TRBD2. Germline loops: CDR1 SGDLS, CDR2 YYNGEE. V lost 4 bases to trimming and J lost 7 bases; unmatched junction nucleotides: 7. The CDR3 is 14 amino acids. CDR3 DNA: TGTGCCAGCAGCCCTTCCGGGACTAGAAATGAGCAGTTCTTC. Translation: CASSPSGTRNEQFF.

The chain joins TRBV7-6 to TRBJ2-3; D ambiguous. The ends were cut back, 5 bases at V and 5 bases at J, with 17 bases in the middle. This CDR3 has 15 residues. CDR1 SGHVS and CDR2 FNYEAQ come from the germline V gene. CDR3 protein: CASSEVRASVDTQYF. CDR3 nucleotides: TGTGCCAGCAGCGAAGTCAGAGCTTCGGTAGATACGCAGTATTTT.

V usage is TRBV18 and J usage is TRBJ2-2; D not certain. Trimming took 0 bases from V and 6 from J, leaving 8 bases between them. CDR3 length: 14 residues. Germline assignment: CDR1 KGHSH and CDR2 LQKENI. CDR3: CASSPPAQAGELFF. The DNA for the CDR3 is TGTGCCAGCTCACCACCGGCTCAGGCCGGGGAGCTGTTTTTT.

Note on this clone: Other DNA sequences in this sample translate to the same CDR3. The V gene is TRBV27, the J gene TRBJ1-5; D remains unclear. CDR1 and CDR2 from the germline V gene are MNHEY and SMNVEV (reference sequence). The CDR3 runs 14 residues. The V gene lost 6 bases and the J gene lost 0 bases, with 9 bases spanning the gap. CDR3 nucleotide sequence: TGTGCCAGCAGCCCCCTGTATAGCAATCAGCCCCAGCATTTT. Its translation: CASSPLYSNQPQHF.

The V and J genes are TRBV29-1 and TRBJ2-3; 9 nucleotides match TRBD1. V trimming: 5 bases; J trimming: 1 base; junction bases outside the gene matches: 1. Per germline, CDR1 SQVTM and CDR2 ANQGSEA. This CDR3 region has 13 residues. Here the CDR3 DNA reads TGCAGCGTTTGGGACAGGGGCACAGATACGCAGTATTTT. The encoded protein is CSVWDRGTDTQYF.

The chain is built from TRBV6-1 and TRBJ1-5; weak D call: TRBD1 (6 bases). In germline, CDR1 is MNHNS, CDR2 SASEGT. Deletions cut 4 bases from V and 1 base from J, with 11 bases between. The CDR3 totals 15 residues. The CDR3 DNA is TGTGCCAGCAGTGCCAGGGGCTCCAGCAATCAGCCCCAGCATTTT. Protein product: CASSARGSSNQPQHF.

The V call is TRBV7-9, the J call TRBJ2-1, with D tentatively TRBD2 (5 bases). Germline CDR1 is SEHNR and CDR2 is FQNEAQ (reference sequence). This CDR3 has 12 amino acids. The V gene lost 3 bases and the J gene lost 8 bases, with 8 bases spanning the gap. The CDR3 here is CASSFRGDEQFF. CDR3 DNA sequence: TGTGCCAGCAGCTTTCGGGGAGATGAGCAGTTCTTC.

The chain is built from TRBV27 and TRBJ2-1; D is unresolved. The germline gives CDR1 MNHEY, CDR2 SMNVEV (reference sequence). The CDR3 spans 14 residues. The V and J ends lost 9 bases and 0 bases respectively, with 12 bases between them. CDR3 amino acids: CASAVTSSYNEQFF. CDR3 bases: TGTGCCAGTGCAGTGACCAGCTCCTACAATGAGCAGTTCTTC.

The genes are TRBV6-1 and TRBJ2-1; D is perhaps TRBD2 (6 bases). The CDR3 contains 14 residues. V was trimmed by 4 bases and J by 3 bases, leaving 10 bases between them. Germline-derived CDR1 and CDR2 are MNHNS and SASEGT. CDR3 DNA sequence: TGTGCCAGCAGTGTCACGGGACTCTACAATGAGCAGTTCTTC. Protein product: CASSVTGLYNEQFF.